This entry concerns a single T cell receptor beta chain. Its antigen remains unidentified. Lung cancer patients with chemo-refractory metastatic non-small-cell disease were given focal radiation plus CTLA-4 blockade with ipilimumab. This specimen belongs to a study of radiotherapy plus CTLA-4 blockade in lung cancer. For the study at large: Of all patients, around 20% responded objectively and roughly 31% showed disease control. Overall study results and limits: TCR clones from tumors expanded in blood after radiotherapy plus ipilimumab. Reports identified early blood T cell clone dynamics, with interferon-beta, as the best response predictor.

Generated by immunoSEQ multiplex PCR, the TCRdb table keeps only in-frame clones and is missing some. The sample has 85,000 to 90,000 clones; approximately 86% are singletons. The V and J ends lost 0 bases and 5 bases, in that order; junction bases with no gene match: 9. CDR1 and CDR2 from the germline V gene are SGDLS and YYNGEE. The CDR3 sequence is 16 residues long. This sample comprised peripheral blood, obtained from a patient treated with radiotherapy plus ipilimumab. The chain recombines TRBV9 with TRBJ2-5; 8 positions match TRBD1. The receptor was derived from a human donor with non-small cell lung cancer that progressed on radiotherapy plus ipilimumab. The CDR3 sequence is CASSVASGGRWETQYF. The CDR3 bases are TGTGCCAGCAGCGTAGCTTCAGGGGGCAGATGGGAGACCCAGTACTTC.